This TCR beta chain appears in the sequencing data of a study of Ad26.COV2.S vaccination and SARS-CoV-2 variants. About the study: Enrollment placed the donor in the COV1001 Ad26.COV2.S trial arm. Intramuscular Ad26.COV2.S doses were given once or twice, 56 days apart.

Treatment in this sample: about 20 received Ad26.COV2.S at low or high dose, single or two shots; 5 received placebo; per-sample allocation not given. The investigators took samples on day 63 after the first vaccine or placebo injection. Profiled with immunoSEQ multiplex PCR; TCRdb holds only in-frame clones, not every one. The sample holds 300,000 to 400,000 clones, approximately 90% seen once. Trimming cost V 4 bases and J 6 bases, with 9 bases left between them. The CDR3 is made up of 12 amino acids. Looked up from germline, CDR1 is MDHEN and CDR2 is SYDVKM. V is TRBV28 and J is TRBJ1-2; tentative D call: TRBD1 (5 bases). Sample: peripheral blood, taken in a trial of Ad26.COV2.S vaccine versus placebo. The sequence derives from a person between 18 and 65 years old who received the Ad26.COV2.S COVID-19 vaccine or a placebo. In DNA form, the CDR3 reads TGTGCCAGCAGTTCGTGGGGGGATGGCTACACCTTC. Residues: CASSSWGDGYTF.